The present T cell receptor (beta chain) was sequenced within a study of metastatic and nonmetastatic thyroid tumors. About the study: Repertoires were compared across blood and tumor or nodule tissue from malignant and benign thyroid patients.

TCRdb called clones again from the PCR reads with MiXCR. This sample carries around 35,000 clones, 15% to 20% of them seen once, and the ten largest clones take more than 4.5%. The CDR3 runs 15 residues. The ends were cut back, 0 bases at V and 8 bases at J, with 14 bases in the middle. Germline V lookup: CDR1 SGHAT, CDR2 FQNNGV. All patients reached thyroid surgery having received no treatment beforehand. The sequenced sample consisted of blood. This sequence joins TRBV11-2 and TRBJ2-1, with no clear D. This TCR was recovered from a female donor with papillary thyroid cancer or a benign thyroid nodule (not recorded which). Some clones in this sample may be carry-over from other donors' samples. CDR3 sequence reads: CASSLDHQLCYEQFF. The CDR3 bases are TGTGCCAGCAGCTTAGATCATCAGCTTTGCTATGAGCAGTTCTTC.